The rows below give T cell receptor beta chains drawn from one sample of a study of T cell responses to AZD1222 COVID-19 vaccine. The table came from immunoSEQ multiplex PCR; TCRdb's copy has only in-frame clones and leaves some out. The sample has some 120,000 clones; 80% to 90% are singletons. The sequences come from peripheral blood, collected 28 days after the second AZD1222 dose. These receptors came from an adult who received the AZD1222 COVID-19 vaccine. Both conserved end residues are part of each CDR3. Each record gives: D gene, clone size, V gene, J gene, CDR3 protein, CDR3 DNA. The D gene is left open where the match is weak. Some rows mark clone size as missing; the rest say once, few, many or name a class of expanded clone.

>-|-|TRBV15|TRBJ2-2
CATSSTGLNTGELFF
TGTGCCACCAGCAGTACGGGCCTGAACACCGGGGAGCTGTTTTTT
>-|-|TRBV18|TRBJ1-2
CASSPLVGTNYGYTF
TGTGCCAGCTCACCACTAGTAGGTACCAACTATGGCTACACCTTC
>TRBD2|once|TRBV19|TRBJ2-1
CASSIGRGGYNEQFF
TGTGCCAGTAGTATCGGGCGGGGGGGATACAATGAGCAGTTCTTC
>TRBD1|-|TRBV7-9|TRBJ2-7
CASSSWGQGDYEQYF
TGTGCCAGCAGCTCTTGGGGACAGGGGGACTACGAGCAGTACTTC
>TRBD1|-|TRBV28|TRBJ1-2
CASSLWGTGDGYGYTF
TGTGCCAGCAGTTTATGGGGGACAGGGGATGGCTATGGCTACACCTTC
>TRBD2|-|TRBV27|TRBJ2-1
CASSLSTGTSGDEQFF
TGTGCCAGCAGTTTATCCACCGGGACTAGCGGAGATGAGCAGTTCTTC
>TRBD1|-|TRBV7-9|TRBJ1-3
CASSILTGGRAGNTIYF
TGTGCCAGCAGCATACTGACAGGGGGCAGAGCCGGAAACACCATATATTTT
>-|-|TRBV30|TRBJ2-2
CAWWGAGNTGELFF
TGTGCCTGGTGGGGGGCAGGGAACACCGGGGAGCTGTTTTTT
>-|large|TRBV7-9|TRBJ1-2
CASSQIGVNYGYTF
TGTGCCAGCAGCCAAATTGGGGTAAACTATGGCTACACCTTC
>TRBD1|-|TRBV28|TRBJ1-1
CASSPPGQGVAEAFF
TGTGCCAGCAGTCCCCCGGGACAGGGGGTAGCTGAAGCTTTCTTT
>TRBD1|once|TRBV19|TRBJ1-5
CASNRGWDQPQHF
TGTGCCAGTAACAGGGGATGGGATCAGCCCCAGCATTTT
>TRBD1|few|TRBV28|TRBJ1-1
CASTSPGQATEAFF
TGTGCCAGCACCTCACCGGGACAGGCCACTGAAGCTTTCTTT
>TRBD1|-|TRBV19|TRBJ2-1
CASRDRVSLLDEQFF
TGTGCCAGTCGGGACAGGGTAAGCCTCTTGGATGAGCAGTTCTTC
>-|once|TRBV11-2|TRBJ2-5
CASSLVGAKGETQYF
TGTGCCAGCAGCTTAGTGGGGGCCAAAGGAGAGACCCAGTACTTC
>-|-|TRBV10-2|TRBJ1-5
CASSVGTKEPQHF
TGCGCCAGCAGTGTAGGCACCAAGGAGCCCCAGCATTTT
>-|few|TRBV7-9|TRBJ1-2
CASSPPRGYYGYTF
TGTGCCAGCAGCCCCCCGCGAGGGTACTATGGCTACACCTTC
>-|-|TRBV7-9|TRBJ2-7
CASSPGSVREQYF
TGTGCCAGCAGCCCCGGGTCAGTCAGGGAGCAGTACTTC
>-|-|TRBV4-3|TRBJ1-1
CASSQVDLMNTEAFF
TGCGCCAGCAGCCAAGTGGATCTCATGAACACTGAAGCTTTCTTT
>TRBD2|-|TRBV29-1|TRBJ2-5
CSVAGLAGGPVETQYF
TGCAGCGTGGCCGGACTAGCGGGGGGGCCCGTAGAGACCCAGTACTTC
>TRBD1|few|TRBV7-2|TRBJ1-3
CASSPRQGTIYF
TGTGCCAGCAGCCCCCGACAGGGCACCATATATTTT
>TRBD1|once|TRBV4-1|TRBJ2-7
CASSQVGTGKDEQYF
TGCGCCAGCAGCCAAGTTGGGACAGGGAAAGACGAGCAGTACTTC
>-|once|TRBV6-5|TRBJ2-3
CASSYLMFTDTQYF
TGTGCCAGCAGTTACCTCATGTTCACAGATACGCAGTATTTT
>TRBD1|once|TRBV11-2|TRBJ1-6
CASTRGDFDSPLHF
TGTGCCAGCACCAGGGGGGATTTCGATTCACCCCTCCACTTT
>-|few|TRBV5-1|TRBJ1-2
CASSLVSGGSYGYTF
TGCGCCAGCAGCTTGGTGTCGGGGGGCTCCTATGGCTACACCTTC
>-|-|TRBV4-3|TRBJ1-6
CASSQAAGDSPLHF
TGCGCCAGCAGCCAAGCAGCGGGGGATTCACCCCTCCACTTT
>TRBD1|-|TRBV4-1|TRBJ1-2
CASSHTQGNYGYTF
TGCGCCAGCAGCCACACACAGGGGAACTATGGCTACACCTTC
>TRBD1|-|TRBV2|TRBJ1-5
CASSGTGGNQPQHF
TGTGCCAGCAGCGGGACAGGGGGAAATCAGCCCCAGCATTTT
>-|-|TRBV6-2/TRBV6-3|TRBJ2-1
CASSSGTLSYNEQFF
TGTGCCAGCAGCTCCGGGACACTCTCCTACAATGAGCAGTTCTTC
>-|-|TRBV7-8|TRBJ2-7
CASSLVGYEQYF
TGTGCCAGCAGCTTAGTTGGTTACGAGCAGTACTTC
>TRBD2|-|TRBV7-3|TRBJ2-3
CASSQIGGADTQYF
TGTGCCAGCAGCCAAATCGGGGGGGCAGATACGCAGTATTTT
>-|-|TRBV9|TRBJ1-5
CASSVGGDFGQPQHF
TGTGCCAGCAGCGTAGGAGGGGACTTTGGTCAGCCCCAGCATTTT
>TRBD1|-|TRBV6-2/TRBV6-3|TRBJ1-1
CASSYDRGYLRTEAFF
TGTGCCAGCAGTTACGACAGGGGATACTTGAGGACTGAAGCTTTCTTT
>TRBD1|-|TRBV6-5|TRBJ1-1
CASSKLRQGAAEAFF
TGTGCCAGCAGTAAATTGAGACAGGGGGCCGCTGAAGCTTTCTTT
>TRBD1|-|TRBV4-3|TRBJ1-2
CASSQGYQSRQGDGYTF
TGCGCCAGCAGCCAAGGTTACCAATCCAGACAGGGGGATGGCTACACCTTC
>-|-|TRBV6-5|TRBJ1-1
CATYRRGSEAFF
TGTGCCACCTACCGGCGGGGCTCTGAAGCTTTCTTT
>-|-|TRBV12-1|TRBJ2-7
CASSFACTHEQYF
TGTGCCAGCAGCTTTGCTTGTACCCACGAGCAGTACTTC
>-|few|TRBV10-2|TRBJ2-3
CASSESGRADTQYF
TGCGCCAGCAGTGAGTCGGGACGGGCAGATACGCAGTATTTT
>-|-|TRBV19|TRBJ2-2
CASRTPRGLGTGELFF
TGTGCCAGTAGGACGCCTAGGGGCTTAGGCACCGGGGAGCTGTTTTTT
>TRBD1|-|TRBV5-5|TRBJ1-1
CASSSPRTGWNTEAFF
TGTGCCAGCAGCTCCCCTCGGACAGGGTGGAACACTGAAGCTTTCTTT
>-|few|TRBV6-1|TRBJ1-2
CASSEGQGRGYTF
TGTGCCAGCAGTGAAGGGCAGGGGAGAGGCTACACCTTC
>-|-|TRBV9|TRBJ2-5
CASSVGGRTQETQYF
TGTGCCAGCAGCGTAGGGGGGAGGACGCAAGAGACCCAGTACTTC
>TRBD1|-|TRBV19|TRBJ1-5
CASSKDRGYQPQHF
TGTGCCAGTAGTAAAGACAGGGGATATCAGCCCCAGCATTTT
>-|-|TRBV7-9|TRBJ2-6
CASSPRTVGANVLTF
TGTGCCAGCAGCCCTCGGACAGTTGGGGCCAACGTCCTGACTTTC
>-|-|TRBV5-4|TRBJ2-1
CASSSTEGRQFF
TGTGCCAGCAGCTCTACGGAGGGCCGGCAGTTCTTC
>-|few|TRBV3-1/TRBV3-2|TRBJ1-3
CASSHQGYSGNTIYF
TGTGCCAGCAGCCATCAAGGTTACTCTGGAAACACCATATATTTT